This passage covers 31 T cell receptor beta chains from one sample sequenced in a study of cytomegalovirus exposure and HLA in healthy donors. Vbeta (60) and Jbeta (13) primers were used in the PCR. Sequencing used immunoSEQ multiplex PCR; TCRdb keeps in-frame clones, though not all of them. This sample has 110,000 to 150,000 clones, with more than 75% found just once. Sample: PBMCs. The receptors originated from a man younger than 35 in good health and CMV-seropositive.

The chain links TRBV4-1 to TRBJ2-2; a weak D match, TRBD2 (6 bases). CDR3 size: 16 residues. Trimming cost V 3 bases and J 6 bases, with 17 bases left between them. Germline CDR1 and CDR2: MGHRA and YSYEKL. CDR3 region: CASSQSGRIGAGELFF. CDR3 bases: TGCGCCAGCAGCCAGTCCGGGAGAATCGGGGCCGGGGAGCTGTTTTTT.

The genes are TRBV5-6 and TRBJ1-5; 10 bases are a match to TRBD1. The CDR3 runs 18 residues. Losses at the gene ends were 3 bases for V and 6 bases for J; bases not matched to a gene: 15. Germline-derived CDR1 and CDR2 are SGHDT and YYEEEE. The CDR3 is CASSSLLTPGQGSQPQHF. The DNA for the CDR3 is TGTGCCAGCAGCTCCCTTCTCACCCCGGGACAGGGGAGTCAGCCCCAGCATTTT.

CDR3 sequence (DNA): TGTGCCAGCAGTCGGACGGGGGACAATGAGCAGTTCTTC. This codes for CASSRTGDNEQFF. The chain couples TRBV27 to TRBJ2-1; possibly TRBD2 for D (6 bases). Germline values: CDR1 MNHEY, CDR2 SMNVEV (reference sequence). The CDR3 extends over 13 amino acids. Trimming took off 5 bases at V and 5 bases at J, with 10 bases between the two ends.

The gene calls are TRBV7-9 and TRBJ1-1; weak D call: TRBD1 (6 bases). With 5 bases removed from V and 2 bases from J, the gap between germline ends came to 15 bases. CDR3 length equals 15 residues. Germline CDR1 and CDR2: SEHNR and FQNEAQ (reference sequence). This CDR3 is CASSPTKTGNTEAFF. CDR3 DNA sequence: TGTGCCAGCAGCCCCACCAAGACAGGTAACACTGAAGCTTTCTTT.

This chain links TRBV2 with TRBJ1-4; D not resolved. V lost 3 bases, J lost 4 bases, and 9 bases lay in between. CDR3 length: 14 amino acids. CDR1 and CDR2 from the germline V gene are SNHLY and FYNNEI. In DNA, the CDR3 is TGTGCCAGCAGTGATGTACAGATTAATGAAAAACTGTTTTTT. Translated: CASSDVQINEKLFF.

The J gene is TRBJ2-2, the V gene TRBV4-1; 8 bases agree with TRBD2. This CDR3 region has 15 residues. The germline V gene has CDR1 MGHRA and CDR2 YSYEKL. The trim removed 6 bases at V and 1 base at J, leaving 4 bases unmatched. The CDR3 nucleotides are TGCGCCAGCAGTACAAGCGGGGGGAACACCGGGGAGCTGTTTTTT. The encoded protein is CASSTSGGNTGELFF.

The chain employs TRBV19 and TRBJ2-7, with D perhaps matching TRBD1 (8 bases). V lost 4 bases and J lost 4, with 17 bases in between. The germline V gene has CDR1 LNHDA and CDR2 SQIVND (reference sequence). CDR3 length: 15 amino acids. The CDR3 nucleotides are TGTGCCAGTAGTACCGGACAGGGAGGGGGATACGAGCAGTACTTC. Protein product: CASSTGQGGGYEQYF.

The chain couples TRBV5-6 to TRBJ1-3, with D perhaps TRBD1 (5 bases). In germline, CDR1 is SGHDT, CDR2 YYEEEE. V was cut by 0 bases and J by 0 bases, with 10 bases left in between. CDR3 size: 16 residues. This CDR3 reads CASSLGLRVSGNTIYF. The CDR3 coding sequence is TGTGCCAGCAGCTTGGGGCTCAGGGTCTCTGGAAACACCATATATTTT. Full variable domain (rest looked up from reference TRBV5-6 and TRBJ1-3): DAGVTQSPTHLIKTRGQQVTLRCSPKSGHDTVSWYQQALGQGPQFIFQYYEEEERQRGNFPDRFSGHQFPNYSSELNVNALLLGDSALYLCASSLGLRVSGNTIYFGEGSWLTVV.

The chain has TRBV5-1 and TRBJ2-5; a weak D match, TRBD2 (5 bases). The CDR3 runs to 15 residues. V was pared by 5 bases and J by 5 bases, with 19 bases between. From germline, CDR1 is SGHRS and CDR2 YFSETQ. The DNA for the CDR3 is TGCGCCAGCAGAGGTTCGGGAACGGGTGTGGAGACCCAGTACTTC. It codes for CASRGSGTGVETQYF.

The sample holds one count of this clone. The chain links TRBV6-5 to TRBJ2-7; weak D call: TRBD1 (6 bases). V gave up 10 bases and J gave up 5 bases, with 24 bases separating them. This CDR3 has 15 amino acids. The germline CDR1 and CDR2 sequences are MNHEY and SVGAGI. The CDR3 spells CATTVVQGNFDEQYF. The CDR3 coding sequence is TGTGCCACCACGGTGGTCCAGGGGAATTTCGACGAGCAGTACTTC.

This clone was seen a handful of times. The J gene is TRBJ2-1, the V gene TRBV29-1; D may be TRBD2 (7 bases). Germline lookup yields CDR1 SQVTM and CDR2 ANQGSEA. The V end lost 5 bases, the J end lost 4 bases, and 24 bases lay between the germline ends. The CDR3 is made up of 17 amino acids. Written as DNA, the CDR3 is TGCAGCGTTCTGGGGGGGGCTAGCGGAGCTCCGTACAATGAGCAGTTCTTC. Protein sequence: CSVLGGASGAPYNEQFF.

The chain combines TRBV27 with TRBJ2-5; the D is unclear. Germline assignment: CDR1 MNHEY and CDR2 SMNVEV (reference sequence). Trimming took off 6 bases at V and 4 bases at J, with 9 bases between the two ends. The CDR3 loop spans 12 amino acids. The CDR3 here is CASRDYRETQYF. The CDR3 DNA is TGTGCCAGCAGAGATTACAGAGAGACCCAGTACTTC.

This clone was seen just once. The chain combines TRBV28 with TRBJ2-1; 9 bases line up with TRBD2. The germline V gene encodes CDR1 MDHEN and CDR2 SYDVKM. CDR3 length: 15 residues. Trimming cost V 4 bases and J 9 bases; bases outside gene matches: 10. The CDR3 nucleotides are TGTGCCAGCAGTTCTACAGGGACTAGCTGGGGTGAGCAGTTCTTC. Amino acids: CASSSTGTSWGEQFF. The full variable domain, with the rest looked up from reference TRBV28 and TRBJ2-1, is DVKVTQSSRYLVKRTGEKVFLECVQDMDHENMFWYRQDPGLGLRLIYFSYDVKMKEKGDIPEGYSVSREKKERFSLILESASTNQTSMYLCASSSTGTSWGEQFFGPGTRLTVL.

The chain joins TRBV5-1 to TRBJ2-7; 7 positions match TRBD2. The CDR3 extends over 18 amino acids. Per the germline V gene, CDR1 is SGHRS and CDR2 is YFSETQ. Trimming at V came to 5 bases and at J to 5 bases, leaving 22 bases not matched to a gene. The CDR3 nucleotides are TGCGCCAGCAGGGGACCGCTAGGGAGGCTAGCGGCCCTGGACGAGCAGTACTTC. This encodes CASRGPLGRLAALDEQYF.

This clone was observed a single time. The genes are TRBV4-2 and TRBJ2-2; 9 nucleotides align to TRBD2. Germline trimming cut 5 bases from V and 7 bases from J; bases unmatched to any gene: 14. Germline CDR1 LGHNA, CDR2 YNFKEQ. The CDR3 totals 17 residues. The CDR3 nucleotides are TGTGCCAGCAGCTCCCGAGGGGGCGGGAGGGGCGGCGGGGAGCTGTTTTTT. Its protein is CASSSRGGGRGGGELFF.

The V call is TRBV19, the J call TRBJ2-5; D is ambiguous. The ends were cut back, 5 bases at V and 0 bases at J, with 13 bases in the middle. The CDR3 loop spans 15 amino acids. The V gene's germline CDR1 is LNHDA and CDR2 SQIVND (reference sequence). This CDR3 is CASSRSNANQETQYF. The CDR3 DNA follows: TGTGCCAGTAGTCGCAGTAACGCCAACCAAGAGACCCAGTACTTC.

The V gene is TRBV13, the J gene TRBJ2-5; the D gene is possibly TRBD2 (6 bases). The J call may be mistaken, given a closer DNA end match to TRBJ2-7. Germline V CDR1 and CDR2: PRHDT, FYEKMQ (reference sequence). The CDR3 consists of 14 residues. CDR3 sequence reads: CASSPREKSYEQYF. The CDR3 nucleotides are TGTGCCAGCAGCCCCCGGGAGAAATCCTACGAGCAGTACTTC.

The J gene is TRBJ1-1, the V gene TRBV19, with 7 bases aligning to TRBD1. The CDR3 has 12 amino acids. Germline-derived CDR1 and CDR2 are LNHDA and SQIVND (reference sequence). The junction had 2 bases not matched to a gene; V was cut back by 2 bases and J by 8 bases. CDR3 bases: TGTGCCAGTAGTATATCGGGACAGGAAGCTTTCTTT. Its translation is CASSISGQEAFF.

J is TRBJ2-7 and V is TRBV30; TRBD1 agrees at 7 bases. V lost 3 bases and J lost 0; bases outside the gene matches: 2. The V gene's germline CDR1 is GTSNPN and CDR2 SVGIG (reference sequence). CDR3 length: 13 amino acids. CDR3 coding DNA: TGTGCCTGGAGGGGGGACAGCTCCTACGAGCAGTACTTC. Protein product: CAWRGDSSYEQYF.

The chain joins TRBV5-4 to TRBJ1-3; 12 nucleotides align to TRBD1. Germline assignment: CDR1 SGHNT and CDR2 YYREEE (reference sequence). The trim removed 0 bases at V and 4 bases at J, leaving 5 bases unmatched. The CDR3 spans 17 residues. The CDR3 DNA reads as TGTGCCAGCAGCTTGGAAGGGACAGGGGGCGCCGGAAACACCATATATTTT. Translated: CASSLEGTGGAGNTIYF. Drawing the rest from reference TRBV5-4 and TRBJ1-3, the complete variable domain is ETGVTQSPTHLIKTRGQQVTLRCSSQSGHNTVSWYQQALGQGPQFIFQYYREEENGRGNFPPRFSGLQFPNYSSELNVNALELDDSALYLCASSLEGTGGAGNTIYFGEGSWLTVV.

The rearrangement joins TRBV6-5 to TRBJ2-1, with D possibly TRBD1 on 6 matching bases. The germline V gene has CDR1 MNHEY and CDR2 SVGAGI. V gave up 4 bases and J gave up 6 bases, with 16 bases separating them. This CDR3 is built from 15 residues. The CDR3: CASSSGQPPFNEQFF. DNA of the CDR3: TGTGCCAGCAGTTCCGGACAGCCCCCTTTCAATGAGCAGTTCTTC.

This chain links TRBV21-1 with TRBJ2-7; the table names TRBD1, a call not compared with the DNA. TRBV21-1 is a documented pseudogene. The CDR3 length is 17 residues. The CDR3 reads CASSKEDRGGIVEEQYF. The CDR3 coding sequence is TGTGCCAGCAGCAAAGAGGACAGGGGAGGTATAGTAGAAGAGCAGTACTTC.

A single count supports this clone. V and J are TRBV5-1 and TRBJ2-5, with D maybe TRBD1 (6 bases). The V gene lost 4 bases and the J gene lost 5 bases, with 18 bases spanning the gap. The CDR3 sequence is 15 residues long. Germline-derived CDR1 and CDR2 are SGHRS and YFSETQ. CDR3 sequence reads: CASSPSGSRGETQYF. The CDR3 bases are TGCGCCAGCAGCCCCTCGGGTTCTAGGGGGGAGACCCAGTACTTC.

This sequence joins TRBV2 and TRBJ2-2; D gene uncertain. Per the germline V gene, CDR1 is SNHLY and CDR2 is FYNNEI. The CDR3 consists of 13 residues. Trimming stripped 7 bases from V and 5 bases from J, with 11 bases between. CDR3 protein: CASKQVLTGELFF. The CDR3 nucleotides are TGTGCCAGCAAACAAGTCCTTACCGGGGAGCTGTTTTTT.

The chain recombines TRBV27 with TRBJ2-3, with 9 bases matching TRBD2. Germline CDR1 and CDR2: MNHEY and SMNVEV (reference sequence). The ends lost 4 bases at V and 1 base at J; junction bases unmatched: 3. The CDR3 spans 15 residues. Here the CDR3 DNA reads TGTGCCAGCAGTTCATTAGCGGGAGGCACAGATACGCAGTATTTT. As protein: CASSSLAGGTDTQYF.

The chain employs TRBV28 and TRBJ2-1; 9 bases line up with TRBD2. This CDR3 is 16 amino acids long. Unmatched junction bases numbered 8, after V lost 3 bases and J lost 5 bases. Germline CDR1 and CDR2: MDHEN and SYDVKM. The CDR3, as DNA: TGTGCCAGCAGTTTCCTCGGCAGCGGGAGGAACAATGAGCAGTTCTTC. Translating it yields CASSFLGSGRNNEQFF.

The count of this clone is one. This chain links TRBV28 with TRBJ2-7; TRBD2 agrees at 9 bases. In germline, CDR1 is MDHEN, CDR2 SYDVKM. Trimming at V came to 5 bases and at J to 10 bases, leaving 3 bases not matched to a gene. This CDR3 comprises 11 residues. The CDR3 protein is CASSPRGGQYF. In DNA form, the CDR3 reads TGTGCCAGCAGTCCGCGGGGGGGCCAGTACTTC.

The chain employs TRBV28 and TRBJ2-7, with TRBD1 matching 7 bases. CDR3 size: 13 residues. Germline V CDR1 and CDR2: MDHEN, SYDVKM. V was clipped by 6 bases and J by 6 bases; unmatched bases: 8. The CDR3: CASSKMTGIEQYF. The DNA of the CDR3 is TGTGCCAGCAGCAAAATGACAGGGATCGAGCAGTACTTC. The complete variable domain, with remaining parts taken from reference TRBV28 and TRBJ2-7, reads DVKVTQSSRYLVKRTGEKVFLECVQDMDHENMFWYRQDPGLGLRLIYFSYDVKMKEKGDIPEGYSVSREKKERFSLILESASTNQTSMYLCASSKMTGIEQYFGPGTRLTVT.

The chain links TRBV7-2 to TRBJ2-7; 7 bases agree with TRBD2. The CDR3 extends over 13 amino acids. J gave up 4 bases and V 6 bases, and 6 bases lay outside the gene matches. Germline V gene data show CDR1 as SGHTA and CDR2 as FQGNSA. CDR3 amino acids: CASSRERGYEQYF. CDR3 nucleotide sequence: TGTGCCAGCAGTCGGGAGCGGGGTTACGAGCAGTACTTC.

The chain joins TRBV20-1 to TRBJ1-1; D perhaps matches TRBD1 (6 bases). The V gene lost 6 bases and the J gene lost 5 bases, with 10 bases spanning the gap. The length of the CDR3 is 11 residues. The germline CDR1 and CDR2 sequences are DFQATT and SNEGSKA (reference sequence). The CDR3 loop is CSAGGLTEAFF. The CDR3 nucleotides read TGCAGTGCGGGGGGGCTGACTGAAGCTTTCTTT.

This clone has a single count. The chain uses TRBV2 and TRBJ2-4; D perhaps matches TRBD1 (5 bases). V lost 2 bases and J 1 base, leaving 9 bases between the germline ends. The CDR3 is made up of 15 amino acids. From germline, CDR1 is SNHLY and CDR2 FYNNEI. The CDR3 is CASSEWQGAKNIQYF. DNA for the CDR3: TGTGCCAGCAGTGAATGGCAGGGTGCCAAAAACATTCAGTACTTC.